A selection of T cell receptor beta chains follows, all from one sample in a study of blood T cell repertoires in COVID-19. TCRdb's table, derived via immunoSEQ multiplex PCR, lists solely in-frame clones and lacks some. Among 100,000 to 150,000 clones listed, about 80% were seen once. Sequencing used PBMCs or T cells enriched from blood (not recorded which). The receptors were sampled from a man between 35 and 55 years old with acute COVID-19. Both conserved end residues are part of each CDR3. Fields, in order: D gene, V gene, J gene, CDR3 protein. D genes are given only for firm matches.

TRBD1	TRBV5-4	TRBJ1-2	CASSQGQGAIDGYTF
.	TRBV7-6	TRBJ1-2	CASSPPGGGYGYTF
.	TRBV20-1	TRBJ1-5	CSAPGQPQHF
TRBD1	TRBV5-1	TRBJ1-4	CASSYSTGINEKLFF
.	TRBV21-1	TRBJ1-1	CASSEEEGLDTEAFF
.	TRBV11-2	TRBJ2-2	CASRAQSGSNTGELFF
.	TRBV7-9	TRBJ2-1	CASSFLNEQFF
TRBD1	TRBV10-3	TRBJ2-2	CAIRGTGDYTGELFF
.	TRBV6-5	TRBJ1-3	CASSYELAGNTIYF
TRBD1	TRBV7-2	TRBJ1-2	CASSEGQALSYGYTF
.	TRBV5-3	TRBJ1-2	CARSRTGIVHGEGYTF
TRBD1	TRBV29-1	TRBJ2-7	CSVRPGGLYEQYF
.	TRBV7-2	TRBJ2-1	CASSLIGGTSYNEQFF
.	TRBV5-1	TRBJ2-2	CASSLGRSNTGELFF
.	TRBV7-9	TRBJ1-5	CASSPGGAGNQPQHF
TRBD1	TRBV6-1	TRBJ2-5	CASSEAGRGLGETQYF
.	TRBV15	TRBJ2-1	CATSIKQGSLGYNEQFF
.	TRBV6-5	TRBJ1-2	CAAADSPNYGYTF
.	TRBV2	TRBJ2-2	CASSEAQATHTGELFF
TRBD2	TRBV28	TRBJ2-7	CASRSGGTSGAYEQYF
.	TRBV29-1	TRBJ2-5	CSVEVGREETQYF
TRBD1	TRBV28	TRBJ1-1	CASSSRQGGNTEAFF
TRBD1	TRBV14	TRBJ1-4	CASSPYEDRGRGNEKLFF
TRBD2	TRBV19	TRBJ2-1	CASSIQAGGPYNEQFF
.	TRBV6-5	TRBJ1-3	CASSYSEGFGNTIYF
.	TRBV5-1	TRBJ1-1	CASSLAGSNEAFF
TRBD1	TRBV6-5	TRBJ1-5	CASRGSGGVGTQHF
.	TRBV19	TRBJ2-2	CASIRGSDSLPGELFF
TRBD1	TRBV5-8	TRBJ2-7	CASSPLFGQGQYEQYF
TRBD2	TRBV27	TRBJ2-1	CASSSGLAGSNEQFF
.	TRBV3-1/TRBV3-2	TRBJ1-1	CASSHQGTPEAFF
.	TRBV12-3/TRBV12-4	TRBJ1-3	CASTDNSGNTIYF
.	TRBV30	TRBJ1-3	CAWSVQRSSGNTIYF
TRBD2	TRBV28	TRBJ2-5	CASSAHLAGEQETQYF
TRBD2	TRBV28	TRBJ2-1	CASSSPGSGRIGEQFF
.	TRBV12-3/TRBV12-4	TRBJ1-4	CASTPRPNEKLFF